The rows below give T cell receptor beta chains drawn from one sample of a study of T cell clones after liver transplantation. The assay was immunoSEQ multiplex PCR, and TCRdb's table has in-frame clones only and misses some. The sample shows about 80,000 clones, roughly 85% of them seen only once. Source: CD4+ T cells from blood, taken 45 to 47 months after liver transplant. Receptors originate from a human patient who received a liver transplant. Some T cells may have come from the graft donor. Both conserved end residues are part of each CDR3. Each record gives: CDR3 protein, J gene, V gene.

CDR3: CASSLRWDRGPGYTF; J: TRBJ1-2; V: TRBV28
CDR3: CASSNPRGHQPQHF; J: TRBJ1-5; V: TRBV21-1
CDR3: CASSRHKGEKLFF; J: TRBJ1-4; V: TRBV5-1
CDR3: CASSFGGSTGDTQYF; J: TRBJ2-3; V: TRBV28
CDR3: CASSRGHPYEQYF; J: TRBJ2-7; V: TRBV6-1
CDR3: CSGGLGSGNEQFF; J: TRBJ2-1; V: TRBV29-1
CDR3: CASSLGEGSGYEQYF; J: TRBJ2-7; V: TRBV28
CDR3: CASSSFSMNTEAFF; J: TRBJ1-1; V: TRBV7-2
CDR3: CATSLSGYGYTF; J: TRBJ1-2; V: TRBV15
CDR3: CASSLWEPGLAGDGKETQYF; J: TRBJ2-5; V: TRBV27